A selection of T cell receptor beta chains follows, all from one sample in a study of T cells in AML relapse after transplant. TCRdb used MiXCR to reprocess the PCR reads, holding one entry per CDR3 protein. The sample shows about 130 distinct CDR3 sequences, 25% to 35% of them seen only once. Sequencing was carried out using bone marrow. Every receptor here comes from a human donor in good health. CDR3s leave out the opening cysteine and the closing phenylalanine or tryptophan.

v_gene,j_gene,len,CDR3aa
TRBV12-3/TRBV12-4,TRBJ2-7,14,ASSFGASGRDGEQY
TRBV19,TRBJ1-2,11,ASSIPPAYGYT
TRBV20-1,TRBJ2-7,13,SARGRLSSSYEQY
TRBV12-3/TRBV12-4,TRBJ1-5,11,ASSSDRGQPQH
TRBV11-3,TRBJ2-1,13,ASSYSGTGYYEQF
TRBV7-9,TRBJ2-7,12,ASSSKGGSYEQY
TRBV7-3,TRBJ2-7,10,ASSPTRNEQY
TRBV7-2,TRBJ2-5,14,ASSLGTSGRKETQY
TRBV4-2,TRBJ2-1,13,ASSLGLAGYNEQF
TRBV29-1,TRBJ2-1,18,SVRQGGSPFPLCSYNEQF
TRBV4-2,TRBJ1-1,14,ASSQNSLGGNTEAF
TRBV25-1,TRBJ1-1,11,ASSALGGTEAF
TRBV6-1,TRBJ1-1,10,ASSTRLGEAF